The clone carrying this T cell receptor (beta chain) was seen only a few times. Unique-molecular-identifier-tagged TCR beta cDNA libraries were used. Out of 1 to 10 million T cells, about 520,000 cDNA molecules were generated. TCRdb passed the PCR reads through MiXCR, listing each CDR3 protein once. The table has a few hundred thousand distinct CDR3 sequences, less than 45% seen once. The entry originates in a study of post-analysis software for immune sequencing data. Specimen: blood. This clonotype originated in a girl under 18 with multiple sclerosis.

The CDR3 loop reads CASSLGANGEQYF. The CDR3 coding sequence is TGTGCCAGCAGTTTGGGGGCCAATGGGGAGCAGTACTTC. The chain is built from TRBV27 and TRBJ2-7; tentatively, D is TRBD1 (6 bases). The CDR3 covers 13 residues. Germline V gene data show CDR1 as MNHEY and CDR2 as SMNVEV (reference sequence). Trimming pared 3 bases from V and 7 bases from J, leaving 13 bases between.